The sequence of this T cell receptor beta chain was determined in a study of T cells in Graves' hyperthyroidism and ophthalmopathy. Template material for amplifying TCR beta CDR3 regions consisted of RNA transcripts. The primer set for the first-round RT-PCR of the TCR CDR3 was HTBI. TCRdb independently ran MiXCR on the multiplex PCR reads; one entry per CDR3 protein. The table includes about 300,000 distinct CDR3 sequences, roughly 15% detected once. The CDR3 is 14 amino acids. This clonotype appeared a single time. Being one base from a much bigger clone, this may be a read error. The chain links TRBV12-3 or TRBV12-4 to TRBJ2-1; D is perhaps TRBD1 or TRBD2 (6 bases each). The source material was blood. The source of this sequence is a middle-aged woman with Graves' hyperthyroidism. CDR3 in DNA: TGTGCCAGCAGTTTGAGTTGGAGGGACAATGACCAGTTCTTC. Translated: CASSLSWRDNDQFF.